Presented here are 11 T cell receptor beta chains from one specimen sequenced in a study of cytomegalovirus exposure and HLA in healthy donors. Primers for the PCR totalled 60 Vbeta and 13 Jbeta. Profiled with immunoSEQ multiplex PCR; TCRdb holds only in-frame clones, not every one. Among approximately 150,000 clones listed, roughly 66% were seen once. Sequenced input: PBMCs. Receptors originate from a woman aged 18-35 years in good health and CMV-seronegative.

This chain uses TRBV7-2 with TRBJ2-2; tentatively, D is TRBD1 (5 bases). Germline CDR1 reads SGHTA; CDR2 reads FQGNSA. Trimming took 6 bases from V and 0 from J, leaving 14 bases between them. The CDR3 is 16 residues long. CDR3 nucleotide sequence: TGTGCCAGCAGAAATACAGGAATCGCGAACACCGGGGAGCTGTTTTTT. It yields the protein CASRNTGIANTGELFF.

V and J are TRBV7-6 and TRBJ2-1; 7 bases are shared with TRBD2. There are 16 residues in the CDR3. Germline V gene data show CDR1 as SGHVS and CDR2 as FNYEAQ. V shed 5 bases and J 4 bases; nucleotides not matched to a gene: 11. The CDR3, as DNA: TGTGCCAGCAGCCCACCGGGACTACCCTTATACAATGAGCAGTTCTTC. This sequence encodes CASSPPGLPLYNEQFF.

This chain links TRBV15 with TRBJ2-3; 9 nucleotides line up with TRBD2. V dropped 1 base and J dropped 4; count of bases not matched to a gene: 9. This CDR3 is built from 17 residues. Germline CDR1 is LNHNV and CDR2 is YYDKDF (reference sequence). The CDR3 sequence is CATSRVSSGRLSDTQYF. CDR3 nucleotide sequence: TGTGCCACCAGCAGAGTATCGAGCGGGAGGTTGTCAGATACGCAGTATTTT.

V usage is TRBV10-3 and J usage is TRBJ1-6, with 7 positions matching TRBD1. This CDR3 has 17 amino acids. Unmatched junction bases numbered 9, after V lost 0 bases and J lost 7 bases. The germline CDR1 and CDR2 sequences are ENHRY and SYGVKD. As DNA, the CDR3 is TGTGCCATCAGTGAGTCCGCCCCGGGACAGAACAATTCACCCCTCCACTTT. Translated: CAISESAPGQNNSPLHF.

This rearrangement joins TRBV6-1 to TRBJ1-2; 8 bases are shared with TRBD1. The CDR3 length is 11 residues. V dropped 11 bases and J dropped 8; count of bases not matched to a gene: 7. Germline V gene lookup returns CDR1 MNHNS and CDR2 SASEGT. The CDR3 region is CAAQGADGYTF. CDR3 DNA sequence: TGTGCCGCTCAGGGGGCGGACGGCTACACCTTC.

The J gene is TRBJ1-5, the V gene TRBV6-6; no clear D. The V and J ends lost 2 bases and 5 bases respectively, with 13 bases between them. This CDR3 comprises 15 residues. Germline V gives CDR1 MNHNY, CDR2 SVGAGI (reference sequence). The CDR3 bases are TGTGCCAGCAGTTACCCTCCCCAACGAGATCAGCCCCAGCATTTT. It encodes CASSYPPQRDQPQHF.

This sequence joins TRBV5-8 and TRBJ2-1; D remains ambiguous. Germline V gene data show CDR1 as SGHTS and CDR2 as YDEGEE. Trimming pared 1 base from V and 7 bases from J, leaving 9 bases between. CDR3 length: 13 amino acids. This CDR3 reads CASSLYRGNEQFF. As DNA, the CDR3 is TGTGCCAGCAGCTTGTACCGAGGAAATGAGCAGTTCTTC.

The rearrangement uses TRBV5-1 and TRBJ1-1, with D perhaps TRBD1 (6 bases). The germline V gene has CDR1 SGHRS and CDR2 YFSETQ. V dropped 1 base and J dropped 1 base, with 20 bases sitting between them. The CDR3 has 18 residues. The CDR3 region is CASSLYGGGVGPNTEAFF. For the CDR3, the DNA is TGCGCCAGCAGCTTGTATGGCGGGGGCGTTGGACCGAACACTGAAGCTTTCTTT.

The chain links TRBV7-9 to TRBJ1-3, with D tentatively TRBD1 (6 bases). Germline values: CDR1 SEHNR, CDR2 FQNEAQ (reference sequence). The CDR3 runs to 16 residues. V lost 7 bases, J lost 10 bases, and 26 bases lay in between. The chain's CDR3 is CASTLWEGGLSTTIYF. In DNA, the CDR3 is TGTGCCAGCACCCTCTGGGAGGGGGGCCTATCGACGACCATATATTTT. Combining the CDR3 with reference TRBV7-9 and TRBJ1-3 gives the whole variable domain DTGVSQNPRHKITKRGQNVTFRCDPISEHNRLYWYRQTLGQGPEFLTYFQNEAQLEKSRLLSDRFSAERPKGSFSTLEIQRTEQGDSAMYLCASTLWEGGLSTTIYFGEGSWLTVV.

For the CDR3, the DNA is TGTGCCAGCAGCTTTTTGGGGGCAGGAGGCTACACCTTC. This gives the protein CASSFLGAGGYTF. This sequence joins TRBV5-5 and TRBJ1-2, with a weak D call TRBD1 (6 bases). The length of the CDR3 is 13 residues. Trimming shortened V by 2 bases and J by 8 bases, and 13 bases separated the two germline ends. Germline V CDR1 and CDR2: SGHKS, YYEKEE (reference sequence).

The chain carries TRBV20-1 and TRBJ2-1; a weak D match, TRBD1 (5 bases). V was shortened by 8 bases and J by 10 bases, with 15 bases between the two germline ends. Per the germline V gene, CDR1 is DFQATT and CDR2 is SNEGSKA (reference sequence). The CDR3 is 11 residues long. CDR3 residues: CSHDTGHEQFF. CDR3 nucleotide sequence: TGCAGTCACGACACAGGTCACGAGCAGTTCTTC.